This T cell receptor beta chain was captured in a study of shared clonotypes between healthy human individuals. The study's findings and limits: There were few donors, and this limited the genetic and exposure-history diversity represented.

Every immunoSEQ plate was one replicate of a subset's evenly spread DNA. Input per replicate PCR of unsorted PBMC was about 300 ng DNA, corresponding to 32,000 or so T cell genomes. Libraries were prepared by immunoSEQ multiplex PCR; TCRdb keeps only in-frame clonotypes and omits some of them. Seen here are about 600,000 clones, roughly four fifths observed once, and the top ten hold around 12%. There were only Caucasian adults among the donors, and all lived in Nashville, Tennessee. The V end was cut by 1 base, the J end by 6 bases, with 13 bases between. The V gene's germline CDR1 is MGHRA and CDR2 YSYEKL. There are 16 residues in the CDR3. This clone showed up just once. Antigen unknown.

This clonotype was obtained from a woman aged 40 to 55 in good health. Some clones in this sample may be carry-over from other donors' samples. The chain is built from TRBV4-1 and TRBJ1-6; unclear D gene. Sequencing was performed on PBMCs. For the CDR3, the DNA is TGCGCCAGCAGCCAAGTACCGGTACGGCTTAATTCACCCCTCCACTTT. It specifies CASSQVPVRLNSPLHF.